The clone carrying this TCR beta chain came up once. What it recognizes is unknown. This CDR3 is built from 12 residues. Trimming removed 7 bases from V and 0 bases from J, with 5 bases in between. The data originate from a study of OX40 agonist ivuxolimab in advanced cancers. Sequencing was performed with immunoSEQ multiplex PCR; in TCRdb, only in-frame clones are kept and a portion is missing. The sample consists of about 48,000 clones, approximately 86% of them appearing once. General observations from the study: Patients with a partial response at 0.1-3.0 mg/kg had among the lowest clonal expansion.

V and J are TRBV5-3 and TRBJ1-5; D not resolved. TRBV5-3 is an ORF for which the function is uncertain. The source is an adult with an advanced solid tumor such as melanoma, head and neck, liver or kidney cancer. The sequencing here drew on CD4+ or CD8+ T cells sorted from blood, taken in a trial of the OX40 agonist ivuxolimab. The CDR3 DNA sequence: TGTGCCAGACCTAATAGCAATCAGCCCCAGCATTTT. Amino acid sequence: CARPNSNQPQHF.